What follows are 29 T cell receptor beta chains derived from one specimen sequenced in a study of blood T cell repertoires in COVID-19. Assay: immunoSEQ multiplex PCR; the TCRdb copy retains only in-frame clones and omits some. The profile shows around 150,000 clones, 80% to 90% of them singletons. Sequenced: peripheral blood. These receptors were taken from a man aged 60 to 69 with acute or convalescent COVID-19.

V gene TRBV30 combines with J gene TRBJ1-1, with 10 bases aligning to TRBD1. The CDR3 covers 14 residues. The germline V gene has CDR1 GTSNPN and CDR2 SVGIG (reference sequence). The trim removed 3 bases at V and 5 bases at J, leaving 6 bases unmatched. CDR3 DNA sequence: TGTGCCTGGAGCTCGGGACAGGGGCTTACTGAAGCTTTCTTT. Residues: CAWSSGQGLTEAFF.

This chain links TRBV6-6 with TRBJ1-5; 8 bases are a match to TRBD1. Per germline, CDR1 MNHNY and CDR2 SVGAGI (reference sequence). CDR3 length: 15 amino acids. Unmatched junction bases numbered 4, after V lost 5 bases and J lost 1 base. The DNA for the CDR3 is TGTGCCAGCAGTGCGACAGGGGCAAGCAATCAGCCCCAGCATTTT. Residues: CASSATGASNQPQHF.

J is TRBJ2-3 and V is TRBV28; 10 positions agree with TRBD1. Germline lookup yields CDR1 MDHEN and CDR2 SYDVKM. The CDR3 consists of 16 residues. V was pared by 6 bases and J by 7 bases, with 13 bases of the junction left unmatched. CDR3 in DNA: TGTGCCAGCAGACCGACAGGGGGCGAAAATGTAAATACGCAGTATTTT. Its protein is CASRPTGGENVNTQYF.

The chain couples TRBV19 to TRBJ1-1; D remains ambiguous. This CDR3 region has 12 residues. CDR1 and CDR2 from the germline V gene are LNHDA and SQIVND (reference sequence). Deletions cut 6 bases from V and 3 bases from J, with 8 bases between. This CDR3 is CASRGGYTEAFF. The CDR3 nucleotides are TGTGCCAGTAGAGGAGGATACACTGAAGCTTTCTTT.

This chain connects TRBV9 to TRBJ1-1; a possible D gene is TRBD1 (5 bases). This CDR3 has 14 amino acids. Trimming took off 3 bases at V and 1 base at J, with 10 bases between the two ends. Germline CDR1 SGDLS, CDR2 YYNGEE. The CDR3 loop is CASSANGQNTEAFF. Written as DNA, the CDR3 is TGTGCCAGCAGCGCCAATGGACAGAACACTGAAGCTTTCTTT.

This clone was seen a single time. The V call is TRBV7-2, the J call TRBJ1-5; D not certain. Per the germline V gene, CDR1 is SGHTA and CDR2 is FQGNSA. This CDR3 contains 14 residues. The V end was cut by 4 bases, the J end by 2 bases, with 9 bases between. CDR3 sequence (DNA): TGTGCCAGCAGCTCCCGCACGGGCAATCAGCCCCAGCATTTT. Its protein product is CASSSRTGNQPQHF.

The chain links TRBV18 to TRBJ2-1; D possibly corresponds to TRBD1 (5 bases). The CDR3 extends over 14 amino acids. The ends were cut back, 2 bases at V and 5 bases at J, with 10 bases in the middle. CDR1 KGHSH and CDR2 LQKENI come from the germline V gene. DNA of the CDR3: TGTGCCAGCTCACCAGTTACCAGGGACAATGAGCAGTTCTTC. Protein sequence: CASSPVTRDNEQFF.

This clone was found a few times. The CDR3 DNA sequence: TGTGCCTGGAGTTTCCGACCCGGGAACACCATATATTTT. Encoded protein: CAWSFRPGNTIYF. The chain is built from TRBV30 and TRBJ1-3; D not certain. Looked up from germline, CDR1 is GTSNPN and CDR2 is SVGIG (reference sequence). Trimming stripped 2 bases from V and 7 bases from J, with 12 bases between. CDR3 length equals 13 residues.

The chain joins TRBV7-9 to TRBJ2-2; 11 nucleotides align to TRBD2. The CDR3 extends over 15 amino acids. The junction had 2 bases not matched to a gene; V was cut back by 5 bases and J by 3 bases. Germline V gene lookup returns CDR1 SEHNR and CDR2 FQNEAQ (reference sequence). The CDR3 is CASSGTSGYTGELFF. CDR3 nucleotide sequence: TGTGCCAGCAGCGGGACTAGCGGTTACACCGGGGAGCTGTTTTTT.

The chain joins TRBV28 to TRBJ1-2; 9 nucleotides line up with TRBD1. From germline, CDR1 is MDHEN and CDR2 SYDVKM. V lost 5 bases and J lost 5; bases outside the gene matches: 3. The CDR3 spans 13 residues. In nucleotides, the CDR3 is TGTGCCAGCAGTACTGGGACAGGGTATGGCTACACCTTC. The encoded protein is CASSTGTGYGYTF.

This clone came up a few times. This chain links TRBV6-5 with TRBJ1-2, with D tentatively TRBD1 (5 bases). The CDR3 loop spans 13 amino acids. V was cut by 11 bases and J by 3 bases, with 16 bases left in between. Looked up from germline, CDR1 is MNHEY and CDR2 is SVGAGI. CDR3 bases: TGTGCCGGCAATGGGGGGGATTACTATGGCTACACCTTC. Protein: CAGNGGDYYGYTF.

This rearrangement joins TRBV3-1 (or the pseudogene TRBV3-2) to TRBJ2-1; 8 bases fit TRBD2. The CDR3 has 13 amino acids. Germline V gives CDR1 LGHDT, CDR2 YNNKEL (reference sequence). V dropped 4 bases and J dropped 9; count of bases not matched to a gene: 5. Here the CDR3 DNA reads TGTGCCAGCAGCCTAGGACTAGCAGGTGAGCAGTTCTTC. Amino acids: CASSLGLAGEQFF.

The chain combines TRBV24-1 with TRBJ2-5; D uncertain. The CDR3 has 13 amino acids. V was clipped by 4 bases and J by 7 bases, with 12 bases between them. Per the germline V gene, CDR1 is KGHDR and CDR2 is SFDVKD. CDR3 protein: CATSDSPGGTQYF. The DNA for the CDR3 is TGTGCCACCAGTGACTCCCCCGGCGGGACCCAGTACTTC.

This chain links TRBV11-1 with TRBJ2-7; TRBD1 agrees at 7 bases. Germline CDR1 reads SGHAT; CDR2 reads FQDESV (reference sequence). The CDR3 is made up of 18 amino acids. With 0 bases clipped from V and 2 bases from J, the junction kept 13 bases outside the gene matches. CDR3 sequence: CASSLAPPFSGQTYEQYF. The CDR3 nucleotides read TGTGCCAGCAGCTTAGCGCCCCCGTTCTCGGGACAGACCTACGAGCAGTACTTC.

V is TRBV28 and J is TRBJ1-1; tentative D call: TRBD1 (5 bases). Trimming left V 0 bases short and J 1 base short, with 12 bases between. Germline V gives CDR1 MDHEN, CDR2 SYDVKM. There are 16 residues in the CDR3. CDR3 DNA: TGTGCCAGCAGTTTATGGGGTATAAGGGGGAACACTGAAGCTTTCTTT. Protein product: CASSLWGIRGNTEAFF.

The chain employs TRBV19 and TRBJ2-1, with D possibly matching TRBD2 (5 bases). The CDR3 runs 16 residues. The V gene lost 3 bases and the J gene lost 0 bases, with 12 bases spanning the gap. Per germline, CDR1 LNHDA and CDR2 SQIVND (reference sequence). The CDR3 sequence is CASSMAGESSYNEQFF. Written as DNA, the CDR3 is TGTGCCAGTAGTATGGCGGGTGAGAGCTCCTACAATGAGCAGTTCTTC.

The chain carries TRBV10-3 and TRBJ1-2; the D gene is possibly TRBD1 (6 bases). Between the trimmed V and J ends, which lost 3 bases and 7 bases, there was a span of 6 bases. The CDR3 length is 11 residues. Germline V CDR1 and CDR2: ENHRY, SYGVKD. The CDR3 reads CAISEQGGYTF. Written as DNA, the CDR3 is TGTGCCATCAGTGAACAGGGTGGCTACACCTTC.

This clone was detected once. This sequence joins TRBV19 and TRBJ1-2; a possible D gene is TRBD1 (6 bases). Trimming pared 6 bases from V and 2 bases from J, leaving 25 bases between. This CDR3 has 18 amino acids. Germline CDR1 is LNHDA and CDR2 is SQIVND (reference sequence). This chain's CDR3 is CASSLQGTMGELNYGYTF. In DNA form, the CDR3 reads TGTGCCAGTAGCTTACAGGGCACCATGGGAGAACTGAACTATGGCTACACCTTC.

This sequence joins TRBV5-4 and TRBJ1-4, with 8 bases matching TRBD1. CDR1 is SGHNT and CDR2 is YYREEE in the germline V gene (reference sequence). After removal of 1 base from V and 8 bases from J, the junction contained 7 bases not matched to a gene. This CDR3 comprises 15 residues. The CDR3 nucleotides are TGTGCCAGCAGCTTGTTCTCCGGACAGGGCGAAAAACTGTTTTTT. Its protein product is CASSLFSGQGEKLFF.

This clone appeared a single time. The rearrangement links TRBV7-9 to TRBJ2-7; 9 bases map to TRBD2. The CDR3 is made up of 15 amino acids. J was trimmed by 2 bases and V by 3 bases; bases with no gene match: 5. Germline loops: CDR1 SEHNR, CDR2 FQNEAQ (reference sequence). In DNA form, the CDR3 reads TGTGCCAGCAGCTTGGGACTAGCATTCCCCTACGAGCAGTACTTC. It is translated as CASSLGLAFPYEQYF.

This sequence joins TRBV2 and TRBJ2-3; D unclear. Germline CDR1 reads SNHLY; CDR2 reads FYNNEI. V was trimmed by 4 bases and J by 2 bases, leaving 4 bases between them. CDR3 length equals 12 residues. The CDR3 region is CASSVYTDTQYF. CDR3 in DNA: TGTGCCAGCAGTGTCTACACAGATACGCAGTATTTT. The full variable domain, its missing parts supplied by reference TRBV2 and TRBJ2-3, is EPEVTQTPSHQVTQMGQEVILRCVPISNHLYFYWYRQILGQKVEFLVSFYNNEISEKSEIFDDQFSVERPDGSNFTLKIRSTKLEDSAMYFCASSVYTDTQYFGPGTRLTVL.

DNA of the CDR3: TGTGCCAGCAGATTTAGCGGGAGTTTTGAGCAGTTCTTC. Translated, it gives CASRFSGSFEQFF. This chain links TRBV2 with TRBJ2-1, with TRBD2 identical over 9 bases. The CDR3 sequence is 13 residues long. Germline assignment: CDR1 SNHLY and CDR2 FYNNEI. V dropped 6 bases and J dropped 9; count of bases not matched to a gene: 6.

The chain has TRBV7-6 and TRBJ2-1, with a weak D call TRBD2 (6 bases). CDR3 length equals 13 residues. Germline V CDR1 and CDR2: SGHVS, FNYEAQ. The V end lost 1 base, the J end lost 10 bases, and 11 bases lay between the germline ends. CDR3 sequence: CASSLGRVGEQFF. The CDR3, as DNA: TGTGCCAGCAGCTTAGGGAGGGTCGGCGAGCAGTTCTTC. Complete variable domain (other parts from reference TRBV7-6 and TRBJ2-1): GAGVSQSPRYKVTKRGQDVALRCDPISGHVSLYWYRQALGQGPEFLTYFNYEAQQDKSGLPNDRFSAERPEGSISTLTIQRTEQRDSAMYRCASSLGRVGEQFFGPGTRLTVL.

V gene TRBV19 combines with J gene TRBJ2-2; D possibly corresponds to TRBD1 (5 bases). The CDR3 spans 17 residues. CDR1 and CDR2 from the germline V gene are LNHDA and SQIVND (reference sequence). V was trimmed by 5 bases and J by 6 bases, leaving 22 bases between them. The CDR3 DNA is TGTGCCAGTAGTCTACTCCGTCCAGTCCTAGGGGCCGGGGAGCTGTTTTTT. Translation: CASSLLRPVLGAGELFF.

Written as DNA, the CDR3 is TGTGCCAGTAGTATAGTTTGGAGGGGAAGGAACACTGAAGCTTTCTTT. Translation gives CASSIVWRGRNTEAFF. The genes are TRBV19 and TRBJ1-1; tentative D call: TRBD1 (5 bases). The V gene lost 1 base and the J gene lost 1 base, with 13 bases spanning the gap. The CDR3 consists of 16 residues. CDR1 is LNHDA and CDR2 is SQIVND in the germline V gene (reference sequence).

This rearrangement joins TRBV5-1 to TRBJ2-7; the match to TRBD2 covers 14 bases. V was clipped by 4 bases and J by 3 bases; unmatched bases: 3. The CDR3 is made up of 15 amino acids. The germline V gene encodes CDR1 SGHRS and CDR2 YFSETQ. The CDR3, as DNA: TGCGCCAGCAGCAGGGGACTAGCGGGAGACTACGAGCAGTACTTC. Translation gives CASSRGLAGDYEQYF.

V is TRBV28 and J is TRBJ2-6, with 8 nucleotides matching TRBD1. V shed 5 bases, J shed 2 bases, and the junction held 5 bases outside the gene matches. Germline CDR1 reads MDHEN; CDR2 reads SYDVKM. This CDR3 comprises 16 residues. Here the CDR3 reads CASSPQGATGANVLTF. The CDR3 DNA follows: TGTGCCAGCAGTCCGCAGGGGGCAACTGGGGCCAACGTCCTGACTTTC. The full variable domain, in which reference TRBV28 and TRBJ2-6 provide the parts outside the CDR3, is DVKVTQSSRYLVKRTGEKVFLECVQDMDHENMFWYRQDPGLGLRLIYFSYDVKMKEKGDIPEGYSVSREKKERFSLILESASTNQTSMYLCASSPQGATGANVLTFGAGSRLTVL.

This rearrangement joins TRBV5-4 to TRBJ1-1; 9 bases line up with TRBD1. Germline CDR1 reads SGHNT; CDR2 reads YYREEE (reference sequence). V shed 4 bases and J 5 bases; nucleotides not matched to a gene: 9. The CDR3 sequence is 15 residues long. The CDR3 region has the DNA TGTGCCAGCAGCCCACTGACAGGGGGGTATACTGAAGCTTTCTTT. The encoded protein is CASSPLTGGYTEAFF.

The CDR3 nucleotides are TGTGCCAGCAGCTTCACAGGGATAAACACTGAAGCTTTCTTT. This encodes CASSFTGINTEAFF. V is TRBV7-9 and J is TRBJ1-1; possible D gene TRBD1, 6 bases. CDR3 length equals 14 residues. Trimming stripped 3 bases from V and 2 bases from J, with 10 bases between. Germline-derived CDR1 and CDR2 are SEHNR and FQNEAQ (reference sequence). The full variable domain, its missing parts supplied by reference TRBV7-9 and TRBJ1-1, is DTGVSQNPRHKITKRGQNVTFRCDPISEHNRLYWYRQTLGQGPEFLTYFQNEAQLEKSRLLSDRFSAERPKGSFSTLEIQRTEQGDSAMYLCASSFTGINTEAFFGQGTRLTVV.